These T cell receptor beta chains were read from a single sample in a study of cytomegalovirus exposure and HLA in healthy donors. Profiled with immunoSEQ multiplex PCR; TCRdb holds only in-frame clones, not every one. The sample shows 80,000 or so clones, about three quarters of them seen only once. The sequenced sample consisted of PBMCs. Source of these receptors: a middle-aged man in good health and CMV-seronegative. Each CDR3 is given without its conserved first and last residue.

v_gene,j_gene,CDR3aa
TRBV6-4,TRBJ2-6,ASSDSGQGFSGANVLT
TRBV29-1,TRBJ2-5,SVAGGTGWEETQY
TRBV4-1,TRBJ2-5,ASSPGQLEETQY
TRBV5-1,TRBJ1-2,ASGPRNQEGGYT
TRBV4-1,TRBJ1-1,ASSQEFNTITEAF
TRBV5-8,TRBJ2-7,ASSFRGVGEQY
TRBV7-3,TRBJ2-1,ASSRGLSSYNEQF
TRBV14,TRBJ2-2,ASSQELNTGELF
TRBV4-3,TRBJ2-7,ASSQQLAGDYEQY
TRBV7-7,TRBJ2-1,ASSFGANNEQF
TRBV19,TRBJ2-3,ATKDRSPSSTDTQY
TRBV14,TRBJ2-7,ASSPSGRIYEQY
TRBV7-3,TRBJ2-1,ASSPGGTPNEQF
TRBV4-2,TRBJ2-7,ASSQGGQSYEQY
TRBV4-1,TRBJ1-1,ASSQVFYREDLSRTEAF
TRBV10-2,TRBJ2-5,ASSKGQYQETQY
TRBV19,TRBJ2-1,ASSISLAGGLRNEQF
TRBV7-2,TRBJ2-1,ASTPPRGINEQF
TRBV5-1,TRBJ1-2,ASSLAGSVYGYT
TRBV6-5,TRBJ2-7,ASRLQDRPSYEQY
TRBV4-1,TRBJ2-7,ASSQGGFGGYEQY
TRBV29-1,TRBJ2-5,SVEVWGSQETQY
TRBV5-4,TRBJ2-5,ASSWGGSGETQY
TRBV18,TRBJ2-7,ASSPSWEQY
TRBV19,TRBJ2-1,ASTGTSGRLGEQF
TRBV18,TRBJ2-2,ASSPTSGSAGELF
TRBV19,TRBJ2-2,ASNPRGLAARGASGELF
TRBV28,TRBJ1-1,ASSLIGTGVSAF
TRBV29-1,TRBJ1-2,SVAGDLEYGYT
TRBV28,TRBJ2-7,ASTQWGRVSYEQY
TRBV9,TRBJ1-2,ASSVEGREIGGYT
TRBV2,TRBJ2-1,ASGRQGGNNEQF
TRBV19,TRBJ1-2,ASTPRGVGYGYT
TRBV19,TRBJ1-5,ASSIFPIGAGSPT
TRBV5-1,TRBJ2-3,ASGQGPADTQY
TRBV28,TRBJ2-7,ASSSLTPGQGGYEQY
TRBV6-1,TRBJ2-1,ASSEMAGDLGEQF
TRBV2,TRBJ2-1,ASMVTGGLNEQF
TRBV18,TRBJ2-7,ASSSGQGNYEQY
TRBV29-1,TRBJ1-1,SVLSGSMNTEAF
TRBV4-2,TRBJ1-1,ASSQEEVRGWDTEAF
TRBV27,TRBJ2-3,ARNICETSTDTQY
TRBV2,TRBJ2-4,ASLLAGDIQY
TRBV4-2,TRBJ2-7,ASSQGRTGAYEQY
TRBV28,TRBJ1-1,ASLGDGTEAF
TRBV9,TRBJ2-4,ASSNLAGGPVAKNIQY
TRBV28,TRBJ1-2,ASPPGDNSNLAYGYT
TRBV13,TRBJ2-2,ASSLRGSGELF
TRBV6-5,TRBJ2-1,ASSPAGGLSNEQF
TRBV27,TRBJ2-1,AAQGRQNEQF
TRBV30,TRBJ1-1,AWSVALGRANTEAF
TRBV6-5,TRBJ2-7,ASSYSGTSEQY